This T cell receptor (beta chain) was obtained from a study of tumor-infiltrating lymphocytes in glioblastoma multiforme. Three nested ARM-PCR rounds with V-beta and C-beta primers built TCRB libraries. TCRdb re-derived calls from the multiplex PCR reads in MiXCR, one entry per CDR3 protein. The sample has 20,000 or so distinct CDR3 sequences, 55% to 75% seen once. Concerning this clonotype: Its specificity is not known.

Study-level findings and limits: Detected clone frequencies may not reflect cell counts, being RNA-based.

This CDR3 comprises 16 residues. The V end was cut by 5 bases, the J end by 0 bases, with 17 bases between. CDR1 SGHAT and CDR2 FQDESV come from the germline V gene (reference sequence). The chain combines TRBV11-1 with TRBJ2-7; maybe TRBD2 (6 bases). The TCR comes from a male donor with glioblastoma. The specimen was peripheral blood. CDR3 amino acids: CASSSGQRTSSYEQYF. The CDR3 nucleotides are TGTGCCAGCAGCAGCGGGCAGCGGACCAGCTCCTACGAGCAGTACTTC.